The 23 T cell receptor beta chains listed next were all sequenced from one sample in a study of blood T cell repertoires in COVID-19. Profiled with immunoSEQ multiplex PCR; TCRdb holds only in-frame clones, not every one. The sample shows 75,000 to 95,000 clones, about 87% of them seen only once. Sequenced input: peripheral blood. These receptors all stem from a man aged 45-65 years with active COVID-19.

This chain joins TRBV6-5 and TRBJ1-2, with a possible D match to TRBD1 (6 bases). The V gene's germline CDR1 is MNHEY and CDR2 SVGAGI. The CDR3 is made up of 15 amino acids. V was clipped by 0 bases and J by 6 bases, with 14 bases between them. Written as DNA, the CDR3 is TGTGCCAGCAGTTACTCTCTCGGACAGCTCCATGGCTACACCTTC. Its protein is CASSYSLGQLHGYTF.

The chain employs TRBV10-3 and TRBJ2-7, with TRBD1 matching over 10 bases. The V and J ends lost 5 bases and 7 bases, in that order; junction bases with no gene match: 8. This CDR3 has 14 amino acids. Germline CDR1 ENHRY, CDR2 SYGVKD. CDR3 coding DNA: TGTGCCATCAGTCCGGGACAGGGGAGATTTGAGCAGTACTTC. Translated: CAISPGQGRFEQYF.

The V and J genes are TRBV18 and TRBJ2-1; 7 bases align to TRBD2. J gave up 9 bases and V 2 bases, and 7 bases lay outside the gene matches. CDR1 and CDR2 (germline): KGHSH, LQKENI. The CDR3 has 14 amino acids. The CDR3 loop is CASSPSGTTGEQFF. The CDR3 DNA reads TGTGCCAGCTCACCAAGTGGGACTACCGGTGAGCAGTTCTTC.

V and J are TRBV9 and TRBJ2-7; D possibly corresponds to TRBD1 (7 bases). CDR1 SGDLS and CDR2 YYNGEE come from the germline V gene. The CDR3 is 14 residues long. Trimming shortened V by 4 bases and J by 1 base, and 12 bases separated the two germline ends. The CDR3 bases are TGTGCCAGCAGCCCCGGGGGACAGTCCTACGAGCAGTACTTC. Encoded protein: CASSPGGQSYEQYF.

The V and J genes are TRBV28 and TRBJ1-2; no clear D. The CDR3 runs to 14 residues. CDR1 and CDR2 (germline): MDHEN, SYDVKM. V was cut by 4 bases and J by 4 bases, with 13 bases left in between. Here the CDR3 reads CASSWNYAIYGYTF. Written as DNA, the CDR3 is TGTGCCAGCAGTTGGAACTACGCTATCTATGGCTACACCTTC.

V is TRBV28 and J is TRBJ1-2; D not certain. The CDR3 extends over 12 amino acids. The germline V and J ends were trimmed by 6 bases and 7 bases, with 12 bases remaining between them. The germline V gene has CDR1 MDHEN and CDR2 SYDVKM. The CDR3 region is CASSPRSGGYTF. The CDR3 region has the DNA TGTGCCAGCAGCCCGAGGTCTGGTGGCTACACCTTC.

The chain carries TRBV13 and TRBJ1-4; D ambiguous. The germline V gene encodes CDR1 PRHDT and CDR2 FYEKMQ (reference sequence). V lost 1 base to trimming and J lost 5 bases, with 11 bases between them. The CDR3 spans 15 residues. This chain's CDR3 is CASSLAGLSNEKLFF. CDR3 in DNA: TGTGCCAGCAGCTTAGCAGGTCTCAGCAATGAAAAACTGTTTTTT. Using reference TRBV13 and TRBJ1-4 for the parts outside the CDR3, the full variable domain is AAGVIQSPRHLIKEKRETATLKCYPIPRHDTVYWYQQGPGQDPQFLISFYEKMQSDKGSIPDRFSAQQFSDYHSELNMSSLELGDSALYFCASSLAGLSNEKLFFGSGTQLSVL.

To note about this clone: No conserved phenylalanine or tryptophan is present at the end of the CDR3, so a read error is the likely explanation. It is unclear where the CDR3 begins or ends on the DNA, so no DNA is shown, and the CDR3 is as TCRdb lists it. The V and J genes are TRBV19 and TRBJ2-4; the table's D call of TRBD1 was not tested on the DNA. Germline V gene data show CDR1 as LNHDA and CDR2 as SQIVND (reference sequence). Counting both end residues, the CDR3 totals 8 amino acids. This chain's CDR3 is CATRGPPL.

The chain couples TRBV12-2 to TRBJ2-3; TRBD2, the table's D call, lacks a check against the DNA. TRBV12-2 is recorded as a pseudogene. The CDR3 totals 14 residues. The CDR3 nucleotides are TGTGCAAGCACGCTAGCGGGAGACCGGGATACGCAGTATTTT. This gives the protein CASTLAGDRDTQYF.

In this sample, this clone turned up a few times. J is TRBJ2-1 and V is TRBV7-8; 13 nucleotides align to TRBD2. The J segment lost 4 bases and the V segment lost 6 bases, leaving 6 bases of the junction unmatched. Germline V CDR1 and CDR2: SGHVS, FQNEAQ. This CDR3 comprises 16 residues. The CDR3 loop is CASRQGLAGTYNEQFF. CDR3 sequence (DNA): TGTGCCAGCAGACAGGGACTAGCGGGAACTTACAATGAGCAGTTCTTC.

J is TRBJ2-7 and V is TRBV6-2 or TRBV6-3; possibly TRBD1 for D (5 bases). Germline-derived CDR1 and CDR2 are MNHEY and SVGEGT. The CDR3 has 15 amino acids. V dropped 4 bases and J dropped 4 bases, with 17 bases sitting between them. The CDR3 DNA reads as TGTGCCAGCAGTTCCACTTCCCAGGCAGGGTACGAGCAGTACTTC. This gives the protein CASSSTSQAGYEQYF.

J is TRBJ1-2 and V is TRBV7-8; 7 nucleotides align to TRBD1. Germline lookup yields CDR1 SGHVS and CDR2 FQNEAQ. This CDR3 has 15 amino acids. With V trimmed by 5 bases and J by 4 bases, 10 bases remained unmatched. The CDR3 spells CASSPQGQGIYGYTF. DNA for the CDR3: TGTGCCAGCAGCCCACAGGGGCAGGGTATCTATGGCTACACCTTC.

The V and J genes are TRBV5-1 and TRBJ1-1; D is undetermined. The germline CDR1 and CDR2 sequences are SGHRS and YFSETQ. Trimming pared 4 bases from V and 2 bases from J, leaving 9 bases between. The CDR3 sequence is 13 residues long. This chain's CDR3 is CASSLKINTEAFF. The CDR3 DNA reads TGCGCCAGCAGCCTAAAAATCAACACTGAAGCTTTCTTT.

This rearrangement joins TRBV3-1 (or the pseudogene TRBV3-2) to TRBJ2-7; perhaps TRBD1 as D (6 bases). The CDR3 is 15 residues long. Deletions cut 2 bases from V and 2 bases from J, with 13 bases between. Germline CDR1 LGHDT, CDR2 YNNKEL (reference sequence). The CDR3 reads CASSQLRDKAYEQYF. Written as DNA, the CDR3 is TGTGCCAGCAGCCAACTCCGGGACAAGGCCTACGAGCAGTACTTC.

Turning to this clone: The sample holds other DNA sequences that translate to the same CDR3. The rearrangement links TRBV5-6 to TRBJ2-1; TRBD1 matches at 9 bases. Germline trimming cut 3 bases from V and 1 base from J; bases unmatched to any gene: 2. The CDR3 has 15 residues. CDR1 is SGHDT, CDR2 YYEEEE, per germline. The CDR3 loop is CASSWGQGSYNEQFF. In DNA form, the CDR3 reads TGTGCCAGCAGCTGGGGACAGGGATCCTACAATGAGCAGTTCTTC.

The gene calls are TRBV5-4 and TRBJ2-7, with TRBD1 as a possible D gene (6 bases). The CDR3 contains 14 residues. The V end lost 3 bases, the J end lost 0 bases, and 10 bases lay between the germline ends. Germline CDR1 and CDR2: SGHNT and YYREEE (reference sequence). The CDR3 sequence is CASSSDSRSYEQYF. The CDR3 DNA sequence: TGTGCCAGCAGCTCGGACAGTCGCTCCTACGAGCAGTACTTC.

This sequence joins TRBV12-3 or TRBV12-4 and TRBJ1-1, with D unclear. The CDR3 covers 13 residues. The V end lost 4 bases, the J end lost 1 base, and 7 bases lay between the germline ends. CDR3 sequence: CASSWAGNTEAFF. The CDR3 DNA reads as TGTGCCAGCAGTTGGGCAGGGAACACTGAAGCTTTCTTT.

The CDR3 loop reads CASRARIAAQETQYF. The CDR3 region has the DNA TGTGCCAGCAGGGCACGGATAGCGGCACAAGAGACCCAGTACTTC. The chain employs TRBV2 and TRBJ2-5; weak D call: TRBD2 (6 bases). The CDR3 contains 15 residues. Looked up from germline, CDR1 is SNHLY and CDR2 is FYNNEI. The V and J ends lost 6 bases and 2 bases respectively, with 16 bases between them.

The CDR3 loop is CASSLGGPFSNEQFF. CDR3 bases: TGTGCCAGCAGCTTGGGAGGGCCATTCTCTAATGAGCAGTTCTTC. The J gene is TRBJ2-1, the V gene TRBV5-4; D might be TRBD2 (5 bases). This CDR3 is built from 15 residues. Germline V gene lookup returns CDR1 SGHNT and CDR2 YYREEE (reference sequence). V lost 0 bases and J lost 7, with 14 bases in between. The full variable domain, in which reference TRBV5-4 and TRBJ2-1 provide the parts outside the CDR3, is ETGVTQSPTHLIKTRGQQVTLRCSSQSGHNTVSWYQQALGQGPQFIFQYYREEENGRGNFPPRFSGLQFPNYSSELNVNALELDDSALYLCASSLGGPFSNEQFFGPGTRLTVL.

This chain links TRBV29-1 with TRBJ2-1, with D possibly matching TRBD2 (6 bases). The CDR3 runs to 14 residues. Trimming took off 2 bases at V and 6 bases at J, with 14 bases between the two ends. Germline loops: CDR1 SQVTM, CDR2 ANQGSEA. CDR3 residues: CSVEPSGWGNEQFF. The CDR3 DNA sequence: TGCAGCGTTGAACCCAGCGGGTGGGGCAATGAGCAGTTCTTC.

CDR3: CASSPGTGVYGYTF. DNA of the CDR3: TGTGCCAGCTCACCAGGGACAGGGGTTTATGGCTACACCTTC. This rearrangement joins TRBV18 to TRBJ1-2; 10 bases are shared with TRBD1. Germline assignment: CDR1 KGHSH and CDR2 LQKENI. The trim removed 2 bases at V and 5 bases at J, leaving 2 bases unmatched. CDR3 length: 14 amino acids.

The chain joins TRBV11-1 to TRBJ2-7, with D possibly being TRBD2 (5 bases). Trimming left V 2 bases short and J 5 bases short, with 10 bases between. The CDR3 has 13 amino acids. Germline V gene lookup returns CDR1 SGHAT and CDR2 FQDESV (reference sequence). The DNA of the CDR3 is TGTGCCAGCAGCTTACCTAGCATTCACGAGCAGTACTTC. This gives the protein CASSLPSIHEQYF.

The chain links TRBV7-2 to TRBJ2-7; 8 bases are shared with TRBD1. J lost 3 bases, V lost 4 bases, and 8 bases had no gene match. CDR3 length: 15 residues. CDR1 is SGHTA, CDR2 FQGNSA, per germline. CDR3 bases: TGTGCCAGCAGCTCCCCCCAGACAGGGGTCTACGAGCAGTACTTC. Translated: CASSSPQTGVYEQYF.